These 9 T cell receptor beta chains share one sample of origin, sequenced in a study of beta chain features in type 1 diabetes. The entirety of the isolated RNA underwent reverse transcription, so expressed TCRB transcripts were sequenced. Produced via immunoSEQ multiplex PCR; TCRdb's table is partial and in-frame only. The sample lists around 44,000 clones, roughly 56% occurring once. Material for sequencing was Tregs from blood. The receptors here all came from a woman aged 18-35 years in good health.

This clone showed up just a few times. The chain joins TRBV7-2 to TRBJ2-3, with D perhaps TRBD2 (5 bases). CDR3 length: 14 residues. Germline-derived CDR1 and CDR2 are SGHTA and FQGNSA. The germline V and J ends were trimmed by 5 bases and 4 bases, with 13 bases remaining between them. The CDR3 DNA follows: TGTGCCAGCAGCCGCATCACTAGTTCAGATACGCAGTATTTT. Protein sequence: CASSRITSSDTQYF.

This chain joins TRBV4-2 and TRBJ1-1; the D gene is possibly TRBD1 (6 bases). The CDR3 runs to 15 residues. With 8 bases removed from V and 1 base from J, the gap between germline ends came to 17 bases. CDR1 is LGHNA, CDR2 YNFKEQ, per germline. CDR3 coding DNA: TGTGCCAGCGACTCAGGGGACGGAGGGAACACTGAAGCTTTCTTT. It is translated as CASDSGDGGNTEAFF.

The chain combines TRBV18 with TRBJ1-4; tentatively, D is TRBD1 (6 bases). Germline values: CDR1 KGHSH, CDR2 LQKENI. Trimming took 6 bases from V and 4 from J, leaving 9 bases between them. The CDR3 is made up of 13 amino acids. CDR3: CASSGQLNEKLFF. CDR3 coding DNA: TGTGCCAGCTCTGGACAGCTTAATGAAAAACTGTTTTTT.

This clone showed up just once. The gene calls are TRBV5-1 and TRBJ1-3; 8 bases are shared with TRBD1. This CDR3 comprises 14 residues. Germline V gene lookup returns CDR1 SGHRS and CDR2 YFSETQ. Germline trimming cut 0 bases from V and 11 bases from J; bases unmatched to any gene: 7. The DNA for the CDR3 is TGCGCCAGCAGCTTGGGGACAGGGCAAGTGGCCATATATTTT. This sequence encodes CASSLGTGQVAIYF. Full variable domain (outside the CDR3, taken from reference TRBV5-1 and TRBJ1-3): KAGVTQTPRYLIKTRGQQVTLSCSPISGHRSVSWYQQTPGQGLQFLFEYFSETQRNKGNFPGRFSGRQFSNSRSEMNVSTLELGDSALYLCASSLGTGQVAIYFGEGSWLTVV.

The chain recombines TRBV5-1 with TRBJ1-4, with no clear D. CDR3 length: 14 residues. V lost 4 bases and J 8 bases, leaving 15 bases between the germline ends. Per germline, CDR1 SGHRS and CDR2 YFSETQ. This CDR3 is CASSPSRSGEKLFF. DNA for the CDR3: TGCGCCAGCAGCCCCTCCCGGTCGGGGGAAAAACTGTTTTTT. Together with reference TRBV5-1 and TRBJ1-4, the CDR3 gives the full variable domain: KAGVTQTPRYLIKTRGQQVTLSCSPISGHRSVSWYQQTPGQGLQFLFEYFSETQRNKGNFPGRFSGRQFSNSRSEMNVSTLELGDSALYLCASSPSRSGEKLFFGSGTQLSVL.

The V and J genes are TRBV5-1 and TRBJ2-3; 9 nucleotides agree with TRBD2. Per germline, CDR1 SGHRS and CDR2 YFSETQ. V lost 0 bases, J lost 5 bases, and 19 bases stayed unmatched. The CDR3 totals 20 residues. This CDR3 reads CASSLAIAGGAGGGGDTQYF. The DNA of the CDR3 is TGCGCCAGCAGCTTGGCCATAGCAGGTGGAGCGGGAGGAGGGGGAGATACGCAGTATTTT.

V usage is TRBV6-1 and J usage is TRBJ2-2, with D perhaps TRBD1 (5 bases). CDR3 length equals 17 residues. Germline-derived CDR1 and CDR2 are MNHNS and SASEGT. V was shortened by 1 base and J by 1 base, with 13 bases between the two germline ends. The chain's CDR3 is CASSEDRRSMNTGELFF. The CDR3 bases are TGTGCCAGCAGTGAAGACAGGCGATCTATGAACACCGGGGAGCTGTTTTTT.

This rearrangement joins TRBV5-1 to TRBJ2-1, with 11 bases aligning to TRBD2. The trim removed 1 base at V and 3 bases at J, leaving 9 bases unmatched. In germline, CDR1 is SGHRS, CDR2 YFSETQ. This CDR3 region has 18 residues. The CDR3 region has the DNA TGCGCCAGCAGCTTGTTATCCGGTGGGACTAGCGGCTACAATGAGCAGTTCTTC. Its translation: CASSLLSGGTSGYNEQFF.

This clone was picked up a small number of times. The chain links TRBV7-2 to TRBJ2-1; 10 bases align to TRBD2. The germline gives CDR1 SGHTA, CDR2 FQGNSA. After removal of 2 bases from V and 2 bases from J, the junction contained 9 bases not matched to a gene. The CDR3 length is 18 residues. Here the CDR3 reads CASSLLAGGLNTYNEQFF. CDR3 nucleotides: TGTGCCAGCAGCTTATTAGCGGGAGGCCTTAATACCTACAATGAGCAGTTCTTC.